The present T cell receptor beta chain was sequenced within a study of T-cell reconstitution after alpha-beta-depleted transplantation in children. This clonotype came up many times. Unique molecular identifiers tagged the TCRbeta library. TCRdb ran MiXCR on the PCR reads and lists one entry per CDR3 protein. The repertoire holds around 600,000 distinct CDR3 sequences, with around a sixth as singletons. V was cut by 8 bases and J by 6 bases, with 11 bases left in between. Germline V lookup: CDR1 MNHEY, CDR2 SMNVEV (reference sequence). CDR3 size: 11 residues. The rearrangement links TRBV27 to TRBJ2-7, with a possible D match to TRBD2 (6 bases). The sequence derives from a human donor who donated a stem cell graft to a child with acute myeloid leukemia. Sequenced here: PBMCs from the stem cell graft donor, sampled from the stem cell graft. CDR3 coding DNA: TGTGCCAGCTTTCTGGGGGGCGAGCAGTACTTC. Amino acids: CASFLGGEQYF.